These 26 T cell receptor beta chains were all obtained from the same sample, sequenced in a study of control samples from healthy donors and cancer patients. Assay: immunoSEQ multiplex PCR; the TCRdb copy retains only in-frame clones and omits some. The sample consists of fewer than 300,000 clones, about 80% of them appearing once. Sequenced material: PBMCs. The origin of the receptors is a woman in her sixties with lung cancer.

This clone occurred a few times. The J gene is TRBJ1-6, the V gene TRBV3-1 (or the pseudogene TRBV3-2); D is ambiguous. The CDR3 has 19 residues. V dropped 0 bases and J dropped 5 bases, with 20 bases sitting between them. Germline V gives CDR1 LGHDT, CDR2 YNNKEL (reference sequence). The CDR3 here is CASSQEKAWGANNNSPLHF. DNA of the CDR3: TGTGCCAGCAGCCAAGAAAAGGCCTGGGGAGCGAATAATAATTCACCCCTCCACTTT.

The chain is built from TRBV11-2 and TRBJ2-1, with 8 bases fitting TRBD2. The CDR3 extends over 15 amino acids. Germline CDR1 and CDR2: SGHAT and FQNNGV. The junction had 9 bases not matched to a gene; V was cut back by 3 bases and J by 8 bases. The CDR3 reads CASSFSGTSAYEQFF. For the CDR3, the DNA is TGTGCCAGCAGCTTCTCCGGGACTAGTGCGTATGAGCAGTTCTTC. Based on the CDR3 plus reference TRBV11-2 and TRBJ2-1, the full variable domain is EAGVAQSPRYKIIEKRQSVAFWCNPISGHATLYWYQQILGQGPKLLIQFQNNGVVDDSQLPKDRFSAERLKGVDSTLKIQPAKLEDSAVYLCASSFSGTSAYEQFFGPGTRLTVL.

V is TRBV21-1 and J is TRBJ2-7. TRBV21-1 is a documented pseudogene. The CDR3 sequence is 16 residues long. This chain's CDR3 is CASSASEHPSSYEQYF. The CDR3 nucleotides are TGTGCCAGCAGCGCGTCCGAACACCCGAGCTCCTACGAGCAGTACTTC.

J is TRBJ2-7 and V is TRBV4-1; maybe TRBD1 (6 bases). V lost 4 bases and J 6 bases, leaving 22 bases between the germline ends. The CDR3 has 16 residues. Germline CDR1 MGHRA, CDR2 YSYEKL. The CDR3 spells CASSRGDRLGLGEQYF. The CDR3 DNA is TGCGCCAGCAGCCGTGGAGACAGGTTGGGGTTAGGCGAGCAGTACTTC.

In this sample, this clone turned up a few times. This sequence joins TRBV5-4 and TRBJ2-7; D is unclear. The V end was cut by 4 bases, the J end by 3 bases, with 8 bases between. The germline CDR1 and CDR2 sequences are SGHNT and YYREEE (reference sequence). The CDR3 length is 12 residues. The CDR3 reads CASSPNSYEQYF. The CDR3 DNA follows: TGTGCCAGCAGCCCGAACAGCTACGAGCAGTACTTC.

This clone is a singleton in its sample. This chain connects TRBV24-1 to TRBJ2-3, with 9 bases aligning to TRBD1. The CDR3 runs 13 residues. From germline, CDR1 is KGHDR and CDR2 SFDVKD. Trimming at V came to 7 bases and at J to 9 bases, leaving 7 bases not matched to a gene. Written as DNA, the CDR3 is TGTGCCACCAGGGGACACAGGGGGCCCACGCAGTATTTT. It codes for CATRGHRGPTQYF.

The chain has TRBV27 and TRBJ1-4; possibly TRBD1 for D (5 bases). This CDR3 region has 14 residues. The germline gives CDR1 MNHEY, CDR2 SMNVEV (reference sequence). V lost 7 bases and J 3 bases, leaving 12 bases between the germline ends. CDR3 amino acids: CASKVWGPNEKLFF. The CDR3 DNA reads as TGTGCCAGCAAGGTGTGGGGACCTAATGAAAAACTGTTTTTT.

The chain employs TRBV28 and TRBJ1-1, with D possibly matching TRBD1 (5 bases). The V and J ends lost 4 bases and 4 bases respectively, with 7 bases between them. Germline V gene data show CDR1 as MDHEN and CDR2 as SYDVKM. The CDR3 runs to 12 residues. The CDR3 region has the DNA TGTGCCAGCAGTTCAGGGATCACTGAAGCTTTCTTT. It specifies CASSSGITEAFF.

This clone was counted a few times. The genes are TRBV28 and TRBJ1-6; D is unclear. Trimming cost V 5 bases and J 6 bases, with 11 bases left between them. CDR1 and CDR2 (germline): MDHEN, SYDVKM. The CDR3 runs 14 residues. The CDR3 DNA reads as TGTGCCAGCAGTCTGGGCTCTGGTAATTCACCCCTCCACTTT. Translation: CASSLGSGNSPLHF.

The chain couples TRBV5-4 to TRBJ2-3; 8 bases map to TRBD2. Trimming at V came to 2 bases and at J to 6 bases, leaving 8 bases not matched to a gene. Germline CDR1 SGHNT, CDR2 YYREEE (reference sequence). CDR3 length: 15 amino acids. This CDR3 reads CASSFSSGSSDTQYF. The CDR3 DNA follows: TGTGCCAGCAGCTTCTCAAGCGGGAGCAGCGATACGCAGTATTTT.

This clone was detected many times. CDR3 in DNA: TGTGCCAGCTCACCACAGGGGGCTGAAGTCACTGAAGCTTTCTTT. Amino acids: CASSPQGAEVTEAFF. V gene TRBV18 combines with J gene TRBJ1-1, with TRBD1 matching 7 bases. The V gene end was trimmed by 1 base and the J gene end by 4 bases; junction bases not matched to a gene: 6. CDR1 KGHSH and CDR2 LQKENI come from the germline V gene. This CDR3 has 15 residues.

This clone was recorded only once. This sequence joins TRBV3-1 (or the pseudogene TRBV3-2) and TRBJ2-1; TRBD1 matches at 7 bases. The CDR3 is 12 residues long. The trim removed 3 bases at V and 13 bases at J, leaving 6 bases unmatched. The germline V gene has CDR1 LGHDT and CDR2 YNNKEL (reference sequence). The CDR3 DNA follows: TGTGCCAGCAGCCATCCACAGGGGCCACAGTTCTTC. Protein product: CASSHPQGPQFF.

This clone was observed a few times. CDR3: CASRDYRGLGEKLFF. The CDR3 DNA is TGTGCCAGCAGGGACTACAGGGGACTGGGTGAAAAACTGTTTTTT. The chain joins TRBV6-5 to TRBJ1-4, with 7 bases fitting TRBD1. The germline gives CDR1 MNHEY, CDR2 SVGAGI. The CDR3 has 15 residues. Trimming cost V 6 bases and J 7 bases; bases outside gene matches: 11.

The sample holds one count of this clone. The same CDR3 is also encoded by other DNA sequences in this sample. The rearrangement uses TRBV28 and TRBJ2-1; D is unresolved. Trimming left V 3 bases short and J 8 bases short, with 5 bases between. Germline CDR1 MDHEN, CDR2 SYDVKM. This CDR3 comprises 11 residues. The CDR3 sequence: CASSLRYEQFF. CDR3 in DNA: TGTGCCAGCAGTTTGCGCTATGAGCAGTTCTTC.

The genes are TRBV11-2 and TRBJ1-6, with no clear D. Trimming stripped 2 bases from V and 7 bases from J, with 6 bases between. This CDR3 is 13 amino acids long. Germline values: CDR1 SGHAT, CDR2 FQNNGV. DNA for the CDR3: TGTGCCAGCAGCTTAAGAATGAATTCACCCCTCCACTTT. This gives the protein CASSLRMNSPLHF.

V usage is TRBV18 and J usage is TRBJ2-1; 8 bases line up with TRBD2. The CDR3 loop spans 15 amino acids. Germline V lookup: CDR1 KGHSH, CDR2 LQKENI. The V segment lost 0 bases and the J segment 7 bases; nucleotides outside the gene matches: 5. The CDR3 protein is CASSPPNRGGNEQFF. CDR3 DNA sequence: TGTGCCAGCTCACCACCGAATCGGGGGGGTAATGAGCAGTTCTTC.

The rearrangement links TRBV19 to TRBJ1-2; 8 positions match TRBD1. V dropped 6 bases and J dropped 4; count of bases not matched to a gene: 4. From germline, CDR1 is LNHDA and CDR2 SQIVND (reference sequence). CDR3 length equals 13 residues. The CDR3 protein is CASSKDRGYGYTF. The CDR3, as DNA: TGTGCCAGTAGCAAAGACAGGGGCTATGGCTACACCTTC.

The chain's CDR3 is CSASSGTNQPQHF. As DNA, the CDR3 is TGCAGTGCTAGTTCAGGGACGAATCAGCCCCAGCATTTT. The chain has TRBV20-1 and TRBJ1-5; D is perhaps TRBD1 (5 bases). The ends were cut back, 3 bases at V and 4 bases at J, with 10 bases in the middle. CDR1 and CDR2 (germline): DFQATT, SNEGSKA (reference sequence). The length of the CDR3 is 13 residues.

The CDR3 bases are TGCGCCAGCAGCTCGGGACAGGAATTCGGAGCTTTCTTT. This codes for CASSSGQEFGAFF. The V and J genes are TRBV5-1 and TRBJ1-1, with 8 bases identical to TRBD1. The CDR3 is 13 residues long. J was trimmed by 10 bases and V by 3 bases; bases with no gene match: 8. CDR1 is SGHRS and CDR2 is YFSETQ in the germline V gene.

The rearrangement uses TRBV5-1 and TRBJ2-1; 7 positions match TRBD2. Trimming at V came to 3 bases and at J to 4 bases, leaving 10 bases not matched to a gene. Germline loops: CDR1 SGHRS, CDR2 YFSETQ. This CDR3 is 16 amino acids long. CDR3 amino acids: CASSYGGTVAYNEQFF. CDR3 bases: TGCGCCAGCAGCTACGGGGGGACGGTTGCGTACAATGAGCAGTTCTTC. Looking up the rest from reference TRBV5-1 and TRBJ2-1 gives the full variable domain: KAGVTQTPRYLIKTRGQQVTLSCSPISGHRSVSWYQQTPGQGLQFLFEYFSETQRNKGNFPGRFSGRQFSNSRSEMNVSTLELGDSALYLCASSYGGTVAYNEQFFGPGTRLTVL.

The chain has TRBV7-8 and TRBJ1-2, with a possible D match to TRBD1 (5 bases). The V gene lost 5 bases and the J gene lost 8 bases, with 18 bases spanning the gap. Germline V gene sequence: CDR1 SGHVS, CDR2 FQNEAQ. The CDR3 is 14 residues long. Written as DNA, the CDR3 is TGTGCCAGCAGCGCGCGACAGACGGCTATGGGCTACACCTTC. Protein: CASSARQTAMGYTF.

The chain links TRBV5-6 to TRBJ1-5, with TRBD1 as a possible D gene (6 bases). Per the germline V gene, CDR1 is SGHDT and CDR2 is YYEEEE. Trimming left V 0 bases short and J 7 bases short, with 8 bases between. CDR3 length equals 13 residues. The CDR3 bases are TGTGCCAGCAGCTTGGACAGGGACCAGCCCCAGCATTTT. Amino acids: CASSLDRDQPQHF.

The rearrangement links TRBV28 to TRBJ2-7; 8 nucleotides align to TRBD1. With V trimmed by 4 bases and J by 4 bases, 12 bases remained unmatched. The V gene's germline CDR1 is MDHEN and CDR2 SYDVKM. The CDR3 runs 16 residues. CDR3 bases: TGTGCCAGCAGTTCAAACTCAGGGGGCCGCGTTTACGAGCAGTACTTC. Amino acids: CASSSNSGGRVYEQYF.

The CDR3 coding sequence is TGTGCCAGCAGCTTAGGGGGGATAACTAATGAAAAACTGTTTTTT. This translates into CASSLGGITNEKLFF. The chain combines TRBV11-2 with TRBJ1-4, with D maybe TRBD1 (5 bases). Germline V gene sequence: CDR1 SGHAT, CDR2 FQNNGV. This CDR3 is 15 amino acids long. Trimming took 1 base from V and 1 from J, leaving 7 bases between them.

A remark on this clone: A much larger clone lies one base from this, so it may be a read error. The CDR3 DNA is TGTGCCAGCAGCCAGGGGTACAATGAGCAGTTCTTC. Protein: CASSQGYNEQFF. The chain is built from TRBV28 and TRBJ2-1, with a tentative D call TRBD1 (6 bases). CDR1 is MDHEN, CDR2 SYDVKM, per germline. This CDR3 is 12 amino acids long. Trimming removed 6 bases at V and 4 bases at J, with 7 bases between.

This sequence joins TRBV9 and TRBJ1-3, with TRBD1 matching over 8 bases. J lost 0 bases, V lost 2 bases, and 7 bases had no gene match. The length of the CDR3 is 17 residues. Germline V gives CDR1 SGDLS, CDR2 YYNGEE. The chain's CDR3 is CASSVVDRALSGNTIYF. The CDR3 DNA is TGTGCCAGCAGCGTGGTGGACAGGGCCCTCTCTGGAAACACCATATATTTT.